The 4 T cell receptor delta chains below were found in one sample sequenced in a study of gamma-delta T cells after stem cell transplantation. TCRdb repeated clone calling on the RT-PCR reads with CATT. The table lists more than 1,200 delta-chain clones, roughly 12% of them singletons. The sample consisted of gamma-delta T cells. These receptors originate from a human donor. It is not recorded whose cells these are; they may come from a transplant donor.

This clone counts as large. The rearrangement joins TRDV2 to TRDJ1; 9 nucleotides line up with TRDD3. The germline V gene encodes CDR1 GEAIGNYY and CDR2 EKD. V was pared by 1 base and J by 3 bases, with 17 bases of the junction left unmatched. This CDR3 is built from 19 residues. The CDR3: CACDTLARAVGDNADKLIF. In nucleotides, the CDR3 is TGTGCCTGTGACACTTTGGCACGAGCAGTGGGGGATAATGCCGATAAACTCATCTTT.

This clone has only a few counts. With only one base between it and a far larger clone, this is likely a read error. The same CDR3 arises from other DNA sequences in this sample as well. The chain recombines TRDV2 with TRDJ1; D gene ambiguous. This CDR3 is 16 amino acids long. V was trimmed by 4 bases and J by 0 bases, leaving 17 bases between them. CDR1 and CDR2 (germline): GEAIGNYY, EKD. The CDR3 reads CACDTVEAPYTDKLIF. The CDR3 nucleotides read TGTGCCTGTGATACCGTAGAGGCCCCTTACACCGATAAACTCATCTTT.

This clone has a handful of counts. TCRdb lists the protein of a much larger clone for this DNA, which differs at residue 5, so this is likely a read error; the protein given here is translated from the DNA itself. The chain is built from TRDV2 and TRDJ1; 13 nucleotides match TRDD3. The CDR3 runs to 18 residues. Trimming removed 3 bases from V and 4 bases from J; junction bases left unmatched: 13. CDR1 and CDR2 (germline): GEAIGNYY, EKD. The CDR3 is CACDALLGDTPSIDKLIF. CDR3 in DNA: TGTGCCTGTGACGCCCTACTGGGGGATACGCCTAGCATCGATAAACTCATCTTT.

This clone turned up a few times. This DNA translates differently at residue 6 from the TCRdb protein, which is that of a much larger clone; a read error is likely, and the protein shown is the DNA's own translation. The chain links TRDV2 to TRDJ1; 9 bases line up with TRDD3. The CDR3 contains 15 residues. The V gene end was trimmed by 3 bases and the J gene end by 7 bases; junction bases not matched to a gene: 11. Germline loops: CDR1 GEAIGNYY, CDR2 EKD. The CDR3 DNA reads TGTGCCTGTGACCCGACACTGGGGGACCGCCTTAAACTCATCTTT. Translating it yields CACDPTLGDRLKLIF.